This T cell receptor beta chain derives from a study of a mutant IDH1 vaccine in newly diagnosed glioma. In the study overall: In some groups vaccination began 4-6 weeks post-radiotherapy; others received it with temozolomide.

This clone has only one observation. Antigen unknown. The CDR3 is made up of 16 amino acids. Germline V CDR1 and CDR2: SGHDN, FVKESK. The V end lost 3 bases, the J end lost 0 bases, and 14 bases lay between the germline ends. Time point described: week 35, safety follow-up. In the vaccine, a single dose held 300 ug of the mutant IDH1 20-mer peptide, along with topical imiquimod. Using immunoSEQ multiplex PCR, the repertoire was profiled, and TCRdb retains in-frame clones only, with some absent. The data show over 65,000 clones, with around 82% seen just once and approximately 12% held by the top ten. This sample comprised PBMCs, obtained from a glioma patient whose treatment included an IDH1 peptide vaccine. This TCR was sampled from a man aged 18-30 years with glioma. The rearrangement joins TRBV14 to TRBJ1-2, with D unclear. The CDR3 DNA reads TGTGCCAGCAGCCATGCCCAAGTCTCAGCTAACTATGGCTACACCTTC. Translation gives CASSHAQVSANYGYTF.